These 18 T cell receptor beta chains originate from one sample sequenced in a study of T cell responses to AZD1222 COVID-19 vaccine. Method: immunoSEQ multiplex PCR; TCRdb's copy keeps in-frame clones and lacks some. This table has some 120,000 clones, 85% to 95% appearing once. Sequenced here: peripheral blood, sampled on day 0 of AZD1222 vaccination. The receptors were sampled from an adult in good health.

The V call is TRBV7-9, the J call TRBJ2-4; 7 nucleotides match TRBD2. The germline V gene has CDR1 SEHNR and CDR2 FQNEAQ (reference sequence). The CDR3 is made up of 14 amino acids. V trimming: 1 base; J trimming: 15 bases; junction bases outside the gene matches: 12. CDR3 bases: TGTGCCAGCAGCTTAGAGCTAGTGGGAGGGGTAAGGTACTTC. This sequence encodes CASSLELVGGVRYF.

The chain combines TRBV15 with TRBJ1-1, with TRBD1 as a possible D gene (5 bases). Germline CDR1 is LNHNV and CDR2 is YYDKDF (reference sequence). The CDR3 runs to 14 residues. The V gene lost 0 bases and the J gene lost 7 bases, with 12 bases spanning the gap. The CDR3 DNA is TGTGCCACCAGCAGAGATCCCCAGGGAGGTGAAGCTTTCTTT. Protein sequence: CATSRDPQGGEAFF.

J is TRBJ2-7 and V is TRBV30; D is uncertain. CDR1 GTSNPN and CDR2 SVGIG come from the germline V gene (reference sequence). V was shortened by 2 bases and J by 2 bases, with 4 bases between the two germline ends. CDR3 length: 11 amino acids. CDR3: CAWSRAYEQYF. The CDR3 bases are TGTGCCTGGAGTAGGGCCTACGAGCAGTACTTC.

V and J are TRBV12-3 or TRBV12-4 and TRBJ2-1; D unclear. There are 12 residues in the CDR3. V was cut by 6 bases and J by 10 bases, with 13 bases left in between. The CDR3 loop is CASSLMSREQFF. Here the CDR3 DNA reads TGTGCCAGCAGCCTCATGAGTAGGGAGCAGTTCTTC.

This chain joins TRBV28 and TRBJ2-3, with TRBD2 matching over 12 bases. The CDR3 is made up of 14 amino acids. Unmatched junction bases numbered 4, after V lost 7 bases and J lost 5 bases. Germline loops: CDR1 MDHEN, CDR2 SYDVKM. The CDR3 DNA is TGTGCCAGCACCCCGGGACTAGCGGGAGATACGCAGTATTTT. It translates to CASTPGLAGDTQYF.

This clone was seen once. V usage is TRBV3-1 (or the pseudogene TRBV3-2) and J usage is TRBJ2-1; 9 bases align to TRBD2. Germline-derived CDR1 and CDR2 are LGHDT and YNNKEL (reference sequence). J lost 6 bases, V lost 6 bases, and 6 bases had no gene match. The CDR3 is made up of 14 amino acids. The CDR3 DNA reads TGTGCCAGCAGTTACGGACTAGCGTTCAATGAGCAGTTCTTC. Its protein product is CASSYGLAFNEQFF.

The chain combines TRBV29-1 with TRBJ1-1; tentative D call: TRBD1 (6 bases). The germline V gene encodes CDR1 SQVTM and CDR2 ANQGSEA. This CDR3 comprises 13 residues. V was trimmed by 5 bases and J by 2 bases, leaving 12 bases between them. For the CDR3, the DNA is TGCAGCGTTATCTACAGGGTAAACACTGAAGCTTTCTTT. Amino acid sequence: CSVIYRVNTEAFF.

V gene TRBV21-1 combines with J gene TRBJ1-1. TRBV21-1 is given as a pseudogene. This CDR3 has 14 amino acids. This CDR3 is CASSKLWSVTEAFF. The CDR3 DNA reads TGTGCCAGCAGCAAATTATGGTCGGTCACTGAAGCTTTCTTT.

V gene TRBV7-2 combines with J gene TRBJ2-4; D ambiguous. Germline CDR1 reads SGHTA; CDR2 reads FQGNSA. V was clipped by 4 bases and J by 5 bases, with 12 bases between them. The CDR3 is made up of 14 amino acids. In DNA, the CDR3 is TGTGCCAGCAGCTCCCCCCCTGTGGAAAACATTCAGTACTTC. Protein: CASSSPPVENIQYF. The full variable domain, rest sourced from reference TRBV7-2 and TRBJ2-4, is GAGVSQSPSNKVTEKGKDVELRCDPISGHTALYWYRQSLGQGLEFLIYFQGNSAPDKSGLPSDRFSAERTGGSVSTLTIQRTQQEDSAVYLCASSSPPVENIQYFGAGTRLSVL.

The chain carries TRBV29-1 and TRBJ2-1; D gene uncertain. This CDR3 comprises 15 residues. From germline, CDR1 is SQVTM and CDR2 ANQGSEA. Trimming pared 1 base from V and 7 bases from J, leaving 17 bases between. The CDR3 DNA reads TGCAGCGTTGAAGGTGGGGTTGGTAGGGATAATGAGCAGTTCTTC. Translating it yields CSVEGGVGRDNEQFF.

This chain joins TRBV4-3 and TRBJ1-2; D is unclear. This CDR3 region has 14 residues. Between the trimmed V and J ends, which lost 1 base and 5 bases, there was a span of 11 bases. The germline V gene encodes CDR1 LGHNA and CDR2 YSLEER. The chain's CDR3 is CASSQGKGVYGYTF. The CDR3 bases are TGCGCCAGCAGCCAAGGGAAGGGCGTGTATGGCTACACCTTC.

The chain has TRBV18 and TRBJ1-4; no reliable D call. The germline CDR1 and CDR2 sequences are KGHSH and LQKENI. The V and J ends lost 6 bases and 8 bases respectively, with 16 bases between them. The CDR3 has 14 amino acids. The CDR3 loop reads CASSPLGKGEKLFF. CDR3 nucleotides: TGTGCCAGCTCCCCCTTGGGGAAGGGCGAAAAACTGTTTTTT.

This chain connects TRBV29-1 to TRBJ2-7; 11 bases match TRBD2. This CDR3 spans 16 amino acids. V was pared by 1 base and J by 4 bases, with 9 bases of the junction left unmatched. The germline CDR1 and CDR2 sequences are SQVTM and ANQGSEA. CDR3 bases: TGCAGCGTTGAAGTTCCCGGGACTAGCGGATCTTACGAGCAGTACTTC. The encoded protein is CSVEVPGTSGSYEQYF.

The chain is built from TRBV5-8 and TRBJ1-5; 10 bases match TRBD1. Per germline, CDR1 SGHTS and CDR2 YDEGEE. This CDR3 is built from 15 residues. The V gene end was trimmed by 4 bases and the J gene end by 6 bases; junction bases not matched to a gene: 7. CDR3 sequence (DNA): TGTGCCAGCAGCCCCGGGACAGGGGTGGGTCAGCCCCAGCATTTT. Its translation is CASSPGTGVGQPQHF.

In nucleotides, the CDR3 is TGTGCCAGCAGTCCTCGTGGGGACCCTATCTCACCCCTCCACTTT. Protein: CASSPRGDPISPLHF. The V and J genes are TRBV27 and TRBJ1-6; D perhaps matches TRBD1 (5 bases). The CDR3 totals 15 residues. Trimming removed 5 bases at V and 10 bases at J, with 18 bases between. The germline gives CDR1 MNHEY, CDR2 SMNVEV (reference sequence).

The chain combines TRBV18 with TRBJ1-6; D is unclear. Germline V gene sequence: CDR1 KGHSH, CDR2 LQKENI. The V gene lost 4 bases and the J gene lost 5 bases, with 12 bases spanning the gap. This CDR3 contains 15 residues. The CDR3 region is CASSLARTDNSPLHF. The CDR3 DNA sequence: TGTGCCAGCTCACTGGCCAGAACAGATAATTCACCCCTCCACTTT.

The chain is built from TRBV2 and TRBJ1-1; D is possibly TRBD1 (5 bases). Per the germline V gene, CDR1 is SNHLY and CDR2 is FYNNEI. The CDR3 spans 12 residues. The V end lost 11 bases, the J end lost 6 bases, and 16 bases lay between the germline ends. The CDR3 DNA sequence: TGTGCCGGGGGAATACTCCCACCTGAAGCTTTCTTT. Its protein product is CAGGILPPEAFF. Combining the CDR3 with reference TRBV2 and TRBJ1-1 gives the whole variable domain EPEVTQTPSHQVTQMGQEVILRCVPISNHLYFYWYRQILGQKVEFLVSFYNNEISEKSEIFDDQFSVERPDGSNFTLKIRSTKLEDSAMYFCAGGILPPEAFFGQGTRLTVV.

J is TRBJ1-2 and V is TRBV6-5; the D is unclear. Germline CDR1 MNHEY, CDR2 SVGAGI. V was shortened by 8 bases and J by 6 bases, with 13 bases between the two germline ends. This CDR3 has 12 amino acids. The CDR3 protein is CASADEINGYTF. The CDR3 DNA reads TGTGCCAGCGCGGACGAGATTAATGGCTACACCTTC.